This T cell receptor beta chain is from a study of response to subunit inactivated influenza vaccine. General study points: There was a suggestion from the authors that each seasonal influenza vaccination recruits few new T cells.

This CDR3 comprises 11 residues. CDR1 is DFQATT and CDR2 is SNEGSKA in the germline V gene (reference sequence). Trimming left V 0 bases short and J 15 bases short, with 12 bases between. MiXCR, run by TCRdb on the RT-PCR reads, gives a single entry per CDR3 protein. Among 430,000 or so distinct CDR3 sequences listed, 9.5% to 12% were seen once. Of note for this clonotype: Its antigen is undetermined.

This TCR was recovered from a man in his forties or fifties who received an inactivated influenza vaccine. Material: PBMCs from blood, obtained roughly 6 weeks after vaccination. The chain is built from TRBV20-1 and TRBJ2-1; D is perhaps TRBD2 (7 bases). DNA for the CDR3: TGCAGTGCTAGAGATGGGAGGGGGACGTTCTTC. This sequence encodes CSARDGRGTFF.